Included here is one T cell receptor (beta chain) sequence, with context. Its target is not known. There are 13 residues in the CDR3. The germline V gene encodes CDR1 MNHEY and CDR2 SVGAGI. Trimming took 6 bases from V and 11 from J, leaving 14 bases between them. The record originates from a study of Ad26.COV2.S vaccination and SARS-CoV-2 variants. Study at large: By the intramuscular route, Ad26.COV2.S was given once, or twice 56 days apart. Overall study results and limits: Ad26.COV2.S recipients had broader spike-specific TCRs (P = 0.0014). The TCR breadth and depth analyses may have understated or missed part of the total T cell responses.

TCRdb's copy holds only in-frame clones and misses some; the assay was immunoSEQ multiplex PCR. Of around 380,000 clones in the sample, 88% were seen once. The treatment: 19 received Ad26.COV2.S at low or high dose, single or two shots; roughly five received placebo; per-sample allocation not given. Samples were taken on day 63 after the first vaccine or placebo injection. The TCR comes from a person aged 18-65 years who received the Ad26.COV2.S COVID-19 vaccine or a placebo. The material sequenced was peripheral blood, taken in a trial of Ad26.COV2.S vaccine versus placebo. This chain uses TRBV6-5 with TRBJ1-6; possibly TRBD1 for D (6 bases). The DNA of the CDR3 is TGTGCCAGCAGCCTACAACAGGGAGCACCCCTCCACTTT. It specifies CASSLQQGAPLHF.